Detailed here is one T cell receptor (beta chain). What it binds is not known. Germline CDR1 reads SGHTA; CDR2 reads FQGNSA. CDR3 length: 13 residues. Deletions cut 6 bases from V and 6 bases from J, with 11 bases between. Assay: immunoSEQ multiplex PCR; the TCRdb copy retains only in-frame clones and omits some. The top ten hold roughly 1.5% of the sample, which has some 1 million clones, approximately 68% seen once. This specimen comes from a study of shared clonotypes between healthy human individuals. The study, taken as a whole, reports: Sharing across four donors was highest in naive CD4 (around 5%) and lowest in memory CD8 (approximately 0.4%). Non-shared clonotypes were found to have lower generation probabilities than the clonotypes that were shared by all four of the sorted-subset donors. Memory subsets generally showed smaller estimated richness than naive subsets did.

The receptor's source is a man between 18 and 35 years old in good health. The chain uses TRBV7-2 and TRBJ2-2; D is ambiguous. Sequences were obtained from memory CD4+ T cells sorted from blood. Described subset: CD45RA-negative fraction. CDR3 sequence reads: CASSFISAGELFF. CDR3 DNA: TGTGCCAGCAGTTTCATATCGGCCGGGGAGCTGTTTTTT. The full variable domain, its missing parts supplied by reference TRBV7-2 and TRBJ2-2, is GAGVSQSPSNKVTEKGKDVELRCDPISGHTALYWYRQSLGQGLEFLIYFQGNSAPDKSGLPSDRFSAERTGGSVSTLTIQRTQQEDSAVYLCASSFISAGELFFGEGSRLTVL.